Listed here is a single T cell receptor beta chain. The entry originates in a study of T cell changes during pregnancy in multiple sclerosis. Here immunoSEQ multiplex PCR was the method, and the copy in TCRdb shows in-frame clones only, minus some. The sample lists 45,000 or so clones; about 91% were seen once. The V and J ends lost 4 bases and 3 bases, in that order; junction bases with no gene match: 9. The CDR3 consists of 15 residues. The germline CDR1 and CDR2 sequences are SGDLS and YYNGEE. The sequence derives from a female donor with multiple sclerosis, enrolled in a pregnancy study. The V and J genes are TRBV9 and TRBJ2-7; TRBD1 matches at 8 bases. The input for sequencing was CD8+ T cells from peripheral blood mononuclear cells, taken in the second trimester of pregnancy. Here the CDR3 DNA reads TGTGCCAGCAGCTCACCCAGACAGGGGCACTACGAGCAGTACTTC. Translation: CASSSPRQGHYEQYF.